One T cell receptor (beta chain) is described in this entry. Its antigen is unidentified. Unique molecular identifiers were present in the TCR beta cDNA libraries. TCRdb reprocessed the PCR reads with MiXCR, giving one entry per CDR3 protein. The sample has fewer than 900,000 distinct CDR3 sequences; about 43% are singletons. The CDR3 has 14 amino acids. V was clipped by 3 bases and J by 0 bases, with 7 bases between them. This specimen belongs to a study of post-analysis software for immune sequencing data. General observations from the study: When patients were compared with controls, a handful of TRBV segments were more frequent, TRBV5-6, TRBV5-1 and TRBV20-1 among them.

The sequence derives from a girl aged 10-17 years with multiple sclerosis. The sequenced sample consisted of blood. This sequence joins TRBV12-3 or TRBV12-4 and TRBJ2-3; D unclear. Here the CDR3 reads CASSLAESTDTQYF. The CDR3 DNA sequence: TGTGCCAGCAGTTTGGCCGAAAGCACAGATACGCAGTATTTT.